These 3 T cell receptor beta chains were sequenced from one sample in a study of blood T cell repertoires in COVID-19. Assay: immunoSEQ multiplex PCR; the TCRdb copy retains only in-frame clones and omits some. The sample lists approximately 30,000 clones; around 89% were seen once. Sequenced: peripheral blood. The receptors here all came from a woman aged 40 to 49 with active or convalescent COVID-19.

The chain couples TRBV9 to TRBJ2-7; 8 bases line up with TRBD2. Germline V lookup: CDR1 SGDLS, CDR2 YYNGEE. The CDR3 spans 14 residues. Trimming at V came to 3 bases and at J to 6 bases, leaving 8 bases not matched to a gene. CDR3 coding DNA: TGTGCCAGCAGCGACGGGAGGGCCACGGGCGAGCAGTACTTC. Translating it yields CASSDGRATGEQYF.

The chain couples TRBV28 to TRBJ1-4; D is ambiguous. The CDR3 totals 13 residues. Germline CDR1 MDHEN, CDR2 SYDVKM. The V end lost 2 bases, the J end lost 8 bases, and 9 bases lay between the germline ends. The CDR3 region has the DNA TGTGCCAGCAGTTTAAGAGGTAACGAAAAACTGTTTTTT. Translated, it gives CASSLRGNEKLFF.

This clone turned up a few times. The chain joins TRBV15 to TRBJ1-5; no definite D call. The CDR3 sequence is 16 residues long. The germline CDR1 and CDR2 sequences are LNHNV and YYDKDF (reference sequence). V was trimmed by 0 bases and J by 0 bases, leaving 9 bases between them. Written as DNA, the CDR3 is TGTGCCACCAGCAGAGAGGGGAGCAATAGCAATCAGCCCCAGCATTTT. It encodes CATSREGSNSNQPQHF.